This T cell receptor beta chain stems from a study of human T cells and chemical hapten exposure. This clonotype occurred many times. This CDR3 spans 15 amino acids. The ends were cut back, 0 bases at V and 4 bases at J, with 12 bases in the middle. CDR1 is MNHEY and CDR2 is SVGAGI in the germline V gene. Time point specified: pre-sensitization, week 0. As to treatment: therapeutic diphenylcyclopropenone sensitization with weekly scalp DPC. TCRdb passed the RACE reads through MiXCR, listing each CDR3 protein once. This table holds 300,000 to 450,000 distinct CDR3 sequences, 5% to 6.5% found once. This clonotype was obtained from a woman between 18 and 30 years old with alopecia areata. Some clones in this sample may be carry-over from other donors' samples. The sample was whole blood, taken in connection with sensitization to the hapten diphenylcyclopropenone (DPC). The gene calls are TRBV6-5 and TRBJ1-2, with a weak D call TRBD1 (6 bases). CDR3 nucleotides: TGTGCCAGCAGTTACTCGGACAGCCGCGGCTATGGCTACACCTTC. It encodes CASSYSDSRGYGYTF.